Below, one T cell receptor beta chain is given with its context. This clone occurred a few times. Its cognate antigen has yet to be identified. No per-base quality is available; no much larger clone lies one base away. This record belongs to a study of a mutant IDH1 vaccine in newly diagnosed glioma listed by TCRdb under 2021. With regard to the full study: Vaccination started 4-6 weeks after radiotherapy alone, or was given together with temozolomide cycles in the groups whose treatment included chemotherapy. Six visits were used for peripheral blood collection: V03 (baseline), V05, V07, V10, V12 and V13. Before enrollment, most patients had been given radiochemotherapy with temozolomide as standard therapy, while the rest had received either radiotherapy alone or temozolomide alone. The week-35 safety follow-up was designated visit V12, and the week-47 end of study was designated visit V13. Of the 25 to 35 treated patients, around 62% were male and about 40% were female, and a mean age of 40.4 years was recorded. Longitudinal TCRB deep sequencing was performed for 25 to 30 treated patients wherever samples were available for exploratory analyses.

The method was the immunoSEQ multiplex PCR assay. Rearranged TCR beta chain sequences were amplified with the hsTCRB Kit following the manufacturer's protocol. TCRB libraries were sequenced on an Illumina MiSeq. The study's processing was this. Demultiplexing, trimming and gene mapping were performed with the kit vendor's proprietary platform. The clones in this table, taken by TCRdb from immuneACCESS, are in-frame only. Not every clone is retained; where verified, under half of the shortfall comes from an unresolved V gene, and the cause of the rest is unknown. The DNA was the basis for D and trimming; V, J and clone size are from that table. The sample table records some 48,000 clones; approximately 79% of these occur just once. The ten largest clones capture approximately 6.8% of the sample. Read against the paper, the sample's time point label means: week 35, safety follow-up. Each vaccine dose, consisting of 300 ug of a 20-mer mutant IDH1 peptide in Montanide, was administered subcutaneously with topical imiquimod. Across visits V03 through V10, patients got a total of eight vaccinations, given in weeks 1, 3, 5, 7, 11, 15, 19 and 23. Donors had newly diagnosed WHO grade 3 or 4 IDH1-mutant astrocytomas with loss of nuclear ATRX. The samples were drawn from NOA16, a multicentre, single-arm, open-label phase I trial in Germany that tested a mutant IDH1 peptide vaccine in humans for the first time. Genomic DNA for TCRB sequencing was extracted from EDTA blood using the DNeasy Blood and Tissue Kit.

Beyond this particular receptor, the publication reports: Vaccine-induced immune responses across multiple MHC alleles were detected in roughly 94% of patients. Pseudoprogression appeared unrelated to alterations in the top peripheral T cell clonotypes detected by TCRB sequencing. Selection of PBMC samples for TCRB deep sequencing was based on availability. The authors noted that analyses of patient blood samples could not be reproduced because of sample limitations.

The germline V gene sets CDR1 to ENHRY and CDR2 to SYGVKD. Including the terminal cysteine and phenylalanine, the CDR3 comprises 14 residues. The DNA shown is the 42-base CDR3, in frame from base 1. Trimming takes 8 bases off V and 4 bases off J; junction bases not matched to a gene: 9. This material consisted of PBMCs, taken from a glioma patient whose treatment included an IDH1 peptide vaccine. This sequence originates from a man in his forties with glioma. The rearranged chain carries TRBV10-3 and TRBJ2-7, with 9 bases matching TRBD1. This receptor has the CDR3 CAIGMDRGGYEQYF. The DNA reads TGTGCCATCGGAATGGACAGGGGAGGTTACGAGCAGTACTTC.